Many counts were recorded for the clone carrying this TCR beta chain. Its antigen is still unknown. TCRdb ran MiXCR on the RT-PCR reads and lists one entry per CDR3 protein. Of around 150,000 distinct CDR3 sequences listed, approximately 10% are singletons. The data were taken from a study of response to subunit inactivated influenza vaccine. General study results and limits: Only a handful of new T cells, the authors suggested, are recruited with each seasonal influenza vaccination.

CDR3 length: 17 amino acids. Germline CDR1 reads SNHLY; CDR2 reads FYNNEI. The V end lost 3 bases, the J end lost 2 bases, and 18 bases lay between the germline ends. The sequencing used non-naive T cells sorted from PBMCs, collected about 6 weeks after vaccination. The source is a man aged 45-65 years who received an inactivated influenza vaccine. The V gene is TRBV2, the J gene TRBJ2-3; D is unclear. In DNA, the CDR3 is TGTGCCAGCAGTGAGGTATCGGCGGTCCGGGCCACAGATACGCAGTATTTT. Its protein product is CASSEVSAVRATDTQYF.